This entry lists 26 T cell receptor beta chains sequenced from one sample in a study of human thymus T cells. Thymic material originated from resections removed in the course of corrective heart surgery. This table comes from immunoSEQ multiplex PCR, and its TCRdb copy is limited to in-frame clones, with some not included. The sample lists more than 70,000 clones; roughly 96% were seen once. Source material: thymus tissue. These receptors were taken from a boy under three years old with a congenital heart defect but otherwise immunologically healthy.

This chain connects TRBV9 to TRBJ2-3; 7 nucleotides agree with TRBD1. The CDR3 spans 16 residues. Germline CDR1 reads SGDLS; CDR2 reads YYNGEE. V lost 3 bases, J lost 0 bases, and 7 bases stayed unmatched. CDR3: CASSAGQEPSTDTQYF. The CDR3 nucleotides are TGTGCCAGCAGCGCCGGACAGGAGCCTAGCACAGATACGCAGTATTTT.

CDR3 DNA: TGTGCCACTTGTAGTTGGGGGCTGTCTAGCGGGAGTAGCTACAATGAGCAGTTCTTC. It translates to CATCSWGLSSGSSYNEQFF. The chain employs TRBV19 and TRBJ2-1; 10 bases are shared with TRBD2. Germline-derived CDR1 and CDR2 are LNHDA and SQIVND (reference sequence). The trim removed 10 bases at V and 3 bases at J, leaving 21 bases unmatched. The CDR3 contains 19 residues.

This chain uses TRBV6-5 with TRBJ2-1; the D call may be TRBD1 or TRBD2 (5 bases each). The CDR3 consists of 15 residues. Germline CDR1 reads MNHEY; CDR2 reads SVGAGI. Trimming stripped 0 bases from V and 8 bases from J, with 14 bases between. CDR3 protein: CASSYSGGPGDEQFF. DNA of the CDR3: TGTGCCAGCAGTTACTCTGGGGGTCCCGGGGATGAGCAGTTCTTC.

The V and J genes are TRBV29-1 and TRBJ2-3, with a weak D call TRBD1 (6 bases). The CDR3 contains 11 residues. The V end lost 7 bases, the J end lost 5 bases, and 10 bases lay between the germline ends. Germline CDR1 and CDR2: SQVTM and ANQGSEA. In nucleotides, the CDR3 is TGCAGCGACAGGGAAAAAGATACGCAGTATTTT. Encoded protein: CSDREKDTQYF.

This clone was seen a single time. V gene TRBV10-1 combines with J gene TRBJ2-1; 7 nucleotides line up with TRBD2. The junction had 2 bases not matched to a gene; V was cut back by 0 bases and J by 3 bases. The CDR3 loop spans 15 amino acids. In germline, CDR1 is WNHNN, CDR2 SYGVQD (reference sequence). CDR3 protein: CASSESGGGYNEQFF. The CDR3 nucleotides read TGCGCCAGCAGTGAGTCGGGGGGGGGCTACAATGAGCAGTTCTTC.

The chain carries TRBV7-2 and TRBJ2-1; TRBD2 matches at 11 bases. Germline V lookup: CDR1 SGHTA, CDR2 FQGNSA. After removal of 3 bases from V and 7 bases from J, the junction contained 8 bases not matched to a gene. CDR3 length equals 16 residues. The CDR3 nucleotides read TGTGCCAGCAGCTTTACCCCCGGGACTAGCGGAAATGAGCAGTTCTTC. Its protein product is CASSFTPGTSGNEQFF.

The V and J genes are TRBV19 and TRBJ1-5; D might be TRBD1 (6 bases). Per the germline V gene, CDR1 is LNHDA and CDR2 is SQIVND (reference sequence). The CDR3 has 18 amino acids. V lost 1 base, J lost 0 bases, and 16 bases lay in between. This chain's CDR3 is CASSIVPRQDDSNQPQHF. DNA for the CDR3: TGTGCCAGTAGTATAGTCCCCCGACAGGACGATAGCAATCAGCCCCAGCATTTT. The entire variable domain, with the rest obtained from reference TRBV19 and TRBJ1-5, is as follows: DGGITQSPKYLFRKEGQNVTLSCEQNLNHDAMYWYRQDPGQGLRLIYYSQIVNDFQKGDIAEGYSVSREKKESFPLTVTSAQKNPTAFYLCASSIVPRQDDSNQPQHFGDGTRLSIL.

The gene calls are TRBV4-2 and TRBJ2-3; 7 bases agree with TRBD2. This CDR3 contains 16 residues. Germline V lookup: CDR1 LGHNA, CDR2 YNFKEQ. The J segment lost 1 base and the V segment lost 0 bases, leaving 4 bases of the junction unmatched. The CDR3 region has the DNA TGTGCCAGCAGCCAAGATCAGGCGGGGGGCACAGATACGCAGTATTTT. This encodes CASSQDQAGGTDTQYF.

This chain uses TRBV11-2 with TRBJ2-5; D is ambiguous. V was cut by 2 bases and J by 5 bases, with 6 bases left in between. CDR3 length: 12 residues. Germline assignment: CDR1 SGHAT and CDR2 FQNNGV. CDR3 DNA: TGTGCCAGCAGCTTATGTTGTGAGACCCAGTACTTC. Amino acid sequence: CASSLCCETQYF.

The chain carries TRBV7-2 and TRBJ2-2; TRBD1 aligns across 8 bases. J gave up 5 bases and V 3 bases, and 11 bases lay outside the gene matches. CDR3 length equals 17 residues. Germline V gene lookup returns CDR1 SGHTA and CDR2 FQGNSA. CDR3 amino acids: CASSLELGTGWTGELFF. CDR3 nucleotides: TGTGCCAGCAGCTTGGAATTAGGGACAGGATGGACCGGGGAGCTGTTTTTT.

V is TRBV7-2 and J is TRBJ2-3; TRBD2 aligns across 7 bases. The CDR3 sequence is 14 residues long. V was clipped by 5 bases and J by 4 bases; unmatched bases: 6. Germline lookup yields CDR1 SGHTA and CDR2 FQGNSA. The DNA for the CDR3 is TGTGCCAGCAGCCCCGGACTAGGGGCAGATACGCAGTATTTT. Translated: CASSPGLGADTQYF.

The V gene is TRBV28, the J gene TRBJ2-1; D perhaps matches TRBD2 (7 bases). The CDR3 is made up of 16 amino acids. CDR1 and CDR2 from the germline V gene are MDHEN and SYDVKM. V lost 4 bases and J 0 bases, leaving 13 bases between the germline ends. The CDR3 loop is CASSYPGGPSYNEQFF. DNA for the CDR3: TGTGCCAGCAGTTACCCCGGGGGGCCCTCCTACAATGAGCAGTTCTTC.

The CDR3 region is CASSVVRGQDTEAFF. Written as DNA, the CDR3 is TGTGCCAGCAGTGTGGTCAGGGGGCAGGACACTGAAGCTTTCTTT. The V gene is TRBV2, the J gene TRBJ1-1; 8 nucleotides align to TRBD1. Germline V gene sequence: CDR1 SNHLY, CDR2 FYNNEI. This CDR3 has 15 amino acids. J gave up 3 bases and V 4 bases, and 7 bases lay outside the gene matches.

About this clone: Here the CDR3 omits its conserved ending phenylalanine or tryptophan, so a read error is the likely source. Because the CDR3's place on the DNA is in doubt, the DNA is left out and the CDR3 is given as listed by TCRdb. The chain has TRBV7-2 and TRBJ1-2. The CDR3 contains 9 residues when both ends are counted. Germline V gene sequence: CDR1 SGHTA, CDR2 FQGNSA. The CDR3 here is CASRSFIGL.

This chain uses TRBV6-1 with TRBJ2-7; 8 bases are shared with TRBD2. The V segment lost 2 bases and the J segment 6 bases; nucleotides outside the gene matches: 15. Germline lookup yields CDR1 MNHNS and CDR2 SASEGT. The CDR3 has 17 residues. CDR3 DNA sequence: TGTGCCAGCAGTGAATCGGGAGGGTGGATCAACAGTCGCGAGCAGTACTTC. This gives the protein CASSESGGWINSREQYF.

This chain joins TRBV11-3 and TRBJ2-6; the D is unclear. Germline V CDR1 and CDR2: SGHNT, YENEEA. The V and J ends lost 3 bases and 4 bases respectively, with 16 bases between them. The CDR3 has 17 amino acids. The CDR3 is CASSLSDPDHGANVLTF. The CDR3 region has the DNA TGTGCCAGCAGCTTGTCTGATCCTGACCACGGGGCCAACGTCCTGACTTTC.

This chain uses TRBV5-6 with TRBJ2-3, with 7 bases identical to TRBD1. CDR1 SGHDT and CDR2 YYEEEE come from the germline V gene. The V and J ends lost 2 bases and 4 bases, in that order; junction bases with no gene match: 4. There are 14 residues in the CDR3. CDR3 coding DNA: TGTGCCAGCAGCTTAGGACAGGAGCCAGATACGCAGTATTTT. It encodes CASSLGQEPDTQYF.

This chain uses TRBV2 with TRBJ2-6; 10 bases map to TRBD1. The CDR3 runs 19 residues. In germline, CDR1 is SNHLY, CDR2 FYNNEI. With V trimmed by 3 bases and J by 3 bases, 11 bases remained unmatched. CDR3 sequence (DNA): TGTGCCAGCAGTGACAGACAGGGGGCGCTGAGGTATGGGGCCAACGTCCTGACTTTC. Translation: CASSDRQGALRYGANVLTF.

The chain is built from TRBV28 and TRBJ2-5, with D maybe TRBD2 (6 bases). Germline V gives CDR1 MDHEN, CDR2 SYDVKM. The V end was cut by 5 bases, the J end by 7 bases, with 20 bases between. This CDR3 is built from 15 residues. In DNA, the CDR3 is TGTGCCAGCAGTCCACTCACGGGGGATTTAAGGACCCAGTACTTC. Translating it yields CASSPLTGDLRTQYF.

For the CDR3, the DNA is TGCGCCAGCAGCGCGGGACAACCCTATGGCTACACCTTC. Its protein product is CASSAGQPYGYTF. The rearrangement uses TRBV5-1 and TRBJ1-2; tentative D call: TRBD1 (6 bases). Germline V lookup: CDR1 SGHRS, CDR2 YFSETQ. This CDR3 contains 13 residues. V was pared by 4 bases and J by 4 bases, with 11 bases between.

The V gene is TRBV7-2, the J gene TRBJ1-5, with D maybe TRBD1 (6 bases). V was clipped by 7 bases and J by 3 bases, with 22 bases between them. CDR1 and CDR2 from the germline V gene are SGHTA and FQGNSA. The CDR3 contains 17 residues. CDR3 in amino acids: CASNIRDTRQPNQPQHF. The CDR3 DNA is TGTGCCAGCAACATCCGGGACACGAGGCAACCCAATCAGCCCCAGCATTTT.

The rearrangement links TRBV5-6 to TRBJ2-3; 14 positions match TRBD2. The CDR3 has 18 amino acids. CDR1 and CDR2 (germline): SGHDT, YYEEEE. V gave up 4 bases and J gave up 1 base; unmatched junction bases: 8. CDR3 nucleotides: TGTGCCAGCAGCGCCGGGACTAGCGGGAGTGTTGGCACAGATACGCAGTATTTT. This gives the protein CASSAGTSGSVGTDTQYF.

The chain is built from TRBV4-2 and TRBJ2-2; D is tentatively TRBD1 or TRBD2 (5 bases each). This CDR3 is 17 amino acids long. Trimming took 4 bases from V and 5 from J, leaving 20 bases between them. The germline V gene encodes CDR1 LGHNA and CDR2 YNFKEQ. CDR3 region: CASSPKEGQGITGELFF. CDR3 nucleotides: TGTGCCAGCAGCCCCAAAGAGGGTCAGGGAATTACCGGGGAGCTGTTTTTT.

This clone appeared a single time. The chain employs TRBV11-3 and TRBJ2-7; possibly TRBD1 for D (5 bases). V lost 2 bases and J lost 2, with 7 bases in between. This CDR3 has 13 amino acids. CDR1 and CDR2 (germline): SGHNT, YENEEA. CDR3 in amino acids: CASSLTGAYEQYF. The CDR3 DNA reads TGTGCCAGCAGCTTAACAGGTGCCTACGAGCAGTACTTC.

The CDR3 reads CASTGDRIYGYTF. The CDR3 bases are TGCGCCAGCACTGGGGACAGAATCTATGGCTACACCTTC. This rearrangement joins TRBV5-1 to TRBJ1-2, with 7 bases fitting TRBD1. V shed 6 bases and J 4 bases; nucleotides not matched to a gene: 6. Germline V gives CDR1 SGHRS, CDR2 YFSETQ. This CDR3 has 13 residues.

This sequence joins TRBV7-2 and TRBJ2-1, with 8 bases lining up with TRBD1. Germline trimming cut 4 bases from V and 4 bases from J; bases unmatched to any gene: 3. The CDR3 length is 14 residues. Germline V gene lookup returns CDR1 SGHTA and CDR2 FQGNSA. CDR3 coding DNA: TGTGCCAGCAGCTCGGACAGGGCGTACAATGAGCAGTTCTTC. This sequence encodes CASSSDRAYNEQFF.